This TCR beta chain was captured in a study of OX40 agonist ivuxolimab in advanced cancers. For this clone: What it binds is unknown.

Overall study results and limits: CD4+ T cells averaged fewer expanded clones than CD8+ T cells.

The repertoire was sequenced with immunoSEQ multiplex PCR; TCRdb's copy has only in-frame clones and lacks some. The sample has tens of thousands of clones; around 85% are singletons. This CDR3 has 14 amino acids. Deletions cut 0 bases from V and 5 bases from J, with 11 bases between. Per germline, CDR1 LNHNV and CDR2 YYDKDF (reference sequence). The chain employs TRBV15 and TRBJ2-7, with D tentatively TRBD1 (6 bases). The receptor was isolated from an adult with an advanced solid tumor such as melanoma, head and neck, liver or kidney cancer. Sample: CD4+ or CD8+ T cells sorted from blood, taken in a trial of the OX40 agonist ivuxolimab. This chain's CDR3 is CATSRDYQGNEQYF. DNA of the CDR3: TGTGCCACCAGCAGAGATTACCAGGGGAACGAGCAGTACTTC.